This entry lists 32 T cell receptor beta chains sequenced from one sample in a study of blood T cell repertoires in COVID-19. Measured with immunoSEQ multiplex PCR; TCRdb has only the in-frame clones, and not every one. The sample has about 200,000 clones, 75% to 90% seen once; the top ten hold approximately 2%. The specimen was peripheral blood. Every receptor here comes from a man aged 25 to 40 who had recovered from COVID-19.

A note on this clone: This likely comes from a read error, as the CDR3 has no conserved phenylalanine or tryptophan at its end. The DNA is omitted, as the CDR3 cannot be located on it reliably, and the CDR3 follows TCRdb's listing. The chain couples TRBV10-2 to TRBJ1-2; the table calls TRBD1, which could not be checked here. With termini counted, the CDR3 has 13 amino acids. CDR1 and CDR2 (germline): WSHSY, SAAADI. CDR3 in amino acids: CASSESSGTGVRV.

This chain links TRBV5-1 with TRBJ2-7, with D possibly matching TRBD2 (6 bases). The CDR3 is made up of 15 amino acids. V lost 4 bases to trimming and J lost 0 bases, with 14 bases between them. The germline V gene has CDR1 SGHRS and CDR2 YFSETQ. In DNA form, the CDR3 reads TGCGCCAGCAGCCCGGCACGGGGGATCTCCTACGAGCAGTACTTC. Protein sequence: CASSPARGISYEQYF. The full variable domain, completed using reference TRBV5-1 and TRBJ2-7, is KAGVTQTPRYLIKTRGQQVTLSCSPISGHRSVSWYQQTPGQGLQFLFEYFSETQRNKGNFPGRFSGRQFSNSRSEMNVSTLELGDSALYLCASSPARGISYEQYFGPGTRLTVT.

The rearrangement links TRBV2 to TRBJ1-1, with D maybe TRBD1 (5 bases). CDR1 and CDR2 from the germline V gene are SNHLY and FYNNEI. Trimming removed 8 bases from V and 0 bases from J, with 16 bases in between. The CDR3 runs to 15 residues. The CDR3 protein is CASYGVREMNTEAFF. The CDR3 DNA sequence: TGTGCCAGCTATGGCGTCAGGGAAATGAACACTGAAGCTTTCTTT.

The rearrangement links TRBV18 to TRBJ2-3; 7 nucleotides line up with TRBD1. Germline assignment: CDR1 KGHSH and CDR2 LQKENI. The CDR3 spans 15 residues. Trimming took 3 bases from V and 6 from J; bases not matched to a gene: 9. CDR3 DNA sequence: TGTGCCAGCTCACCCACTGCAGGGGGTGGGGATACGCAGTATTTT. It translates to CASSPTAGGGDTQYF.

The rearrangement uses TRBV7-9 and TRBJ2-7; D is undetermined. The V gene's germline CDR1 is SEHNR and CDR2 FQNEAQ (reference sequence). CDR3 length: 11 residues. V lost 1 base to trimming and J lost 9 bases, with 7 bases between them. CDR3 nucleotides: TGTGCCAGCAGCTTAGATCCGCGGCAGTACTTC. Amino acid sequence: CASSLDPRQYF.

The chain joins TRBV6-4 to TRBJ1-1, with a possible D match to TRBD1 (5 bases). The V and J ends lost 6 bases and 11 bases respectively, with 16 bases between them. The CDR3 extends over 12 amino acids. Germline lookup yields CDR1 MRHNA and CDR2 SNTAGT. The DNA for the CDR3 is TGTGCCAGCAGAACCGGGGAGGGGAAGGCTTTCTTT. It specifies CASRTGEGKAFF.

The V gene is TRBV18, the J gene TRBJ2-7; D is possibly TRBD2 (5 bases). The CDR3 totals 14 residues. Germline V lookup: CDR1 KGHSH, CDR2 LQKENI. V shed 1 base and J shed 3 bases, with 10 bases lying between them. The CDR3 loop is CASSPLLGDYEQYF. DNA for the CDR3: TGTGCCAGCTCACCACTTCTGGGAGACTACGAGCAGTACTTC.

The chain employs TRBV6-5 and TRBJ2-2; perhaps TRBD2 as D (5 bases). The V end was cut by 5 bases, the J end by 4 bases, with 8 bases between. Per the germline V gene, CDR1 is MNHEY and CDR2 is SVGAGI. The CDR3 covers 13 residues. CDR3 bases: TGTGCCAGCAGTACAGAGGGCACCGGGGAGCTGTTTTTT. This sequence encodes CASSTEGTGELFF.

The J gene is TRBJ1-1, the V gene TRBV6-1, with 7 bases matching TRBD1. Germline CDR1 and CDR2: MNHNS and SASEGT. Trimming cost V 0 bases and J 12 bases; bases outside gene matches: 7. This CDR3 spans 13 amino acids. This chain's CDR3 is CASSEAGGATPFF. As DNA, the CDR3 is TGTGCCAGCAGTGAAGCAGGGGGCGCGACCCCTTTCTTT.

V usage is TRBV11-3 and J usage is TRBJ2-7; tentative D call: TRBD2 (6 bases). V was trimmed by 5 bases and J by 5 bases, leaving 10 bases between them. The V gene's germline CDR1 is SGHNT and CDR2 YENEEA. The CDR3 consists of 12 residues. This CDR3 reads CASSARGDEQYF. For the CDR3, the DNA is TGTGCCAGCAGCGCCCGCGGGGACGAGCAGTACTTC.

The chain has TRBV5-1 and TRBJ2-7, with D possibly TRBD2 on 5 matching bases. Germline loops: CDR1 SGHRS, CDR2 YFSETQ. There are 13 residues in the CDR3. V shed 7 bases and J shed 2 bases, with 13 bases lying between them. In DNA form, the CDR3 reads TGCGCCAGCCAAGAGGGCGCAGCCTACGAGCAGTACTTC. It yields the protein CASQEGAAYEQYF.

The rearrangement joins TRBV18 to TRBJ1-1; unclear D gene. Trimming shortened V by 3 bases and J by 7 bases, and 9 bases separated the two germline ends. Germline CDR1 is KGHSH and CDR2 is LQKENI. The CDR3 loop spans 12 amino acids. CDR3 sequence: CASSPGRFEAFF. The CDR3 coding sequence is TGTGCCAGCTCACCCGGCAGGTTTGAAGCTTTCTTT. Drawing the rest from reference TRBV18 and TRBJ1-1, the complete variable domain is NAGVMQNPRHLVRRRGQEARLRCSPMKGHSHVYWYRQLPEEGLKFMVYLQKENIIDESGMPKERFSAEFPKEGPSILRIQQVVRGDSAAYFCASSPGRFEAFFGQGTRLTVV.

The chain combines TRBV27 with TRBJ2-7; tentative D call: TRBD1 (6 bases). Between the trimmed V and J ends, which lost 6 bases and 8 bases, there was a span of 23 bases. Germline V gene data show CDR1 as MNHEY and CDR2 as SMNVEV (reference sequence). This CDR3 has 15 amino acids. CDR3 protein: CASRKTSGTPGQQYF. DNA of the CDR3: TGTGCCAGCAGAAAAACGTCCGGGACACCTGGTCAGCAGTACTTC.

This chain uses TRBV11-2 with TRBJ2-7; D gene ambiguous. V lost 3 bases and J lost 7, with 7 bases in between. This CDR3 is 11 amino acids long. Per germline, CDR1 SGHAT and CDR2 FQNNGV. DNA for the CDR3: TGTGCCAGCAGCTTGGTCGGGGAGCAGTACTTC. The encoded protein is CASSLVGEQYF.

DNA for the CDR3: TGCAGTGCTAGTATCGGCGGGGGGAGCACTGAAGCTTTCTTT. As protein: CSASIGGGSTEAFF. The gene calls are TRBV20-1 and TRBJ1-1, with D tentatively TRBD1 (5 bases). The ends were cut back, 3 bases at V and 4 bases at J, with 15 bases in the middle. Germline CDR1 and CDR2: DFQATT and SNEGSKA (reference sequence). This CDR3 spans 14 amino acids.

The chain uses TRBV6-5 and TRBJ1-1; D perhaps matches TRBD1 (6 bases). In germline, CDR1 is MNHEY, CDR2 SVGAGI. Trimming took off 7 bases at V and 0 bases at J, with 12 bases between the two ends. This CDR3 is built from 14 residues. The CDR3 region has the DNA TGTGCCAGCAAAGTTACAGGGCTGAACACTGAAGCTTTCTTT. Protein: CASKVTGLNTEAFF.

J is TRBJ2-4 and V is TRBV13; 8 positions agree with TRBD1. The CDR3 spans 18 residues. Germline CDR1 and CDR2: PRHDT and FYEKMQ (reference sequence). V shed 5 bases and J 0 bases; nucleotides not matched to a gene: 12. The CDR3 spells CASSPGVWTGSAKNIQYF. The CDR3, as DNA: TGTGCCAGCAGCCCGGGGGTATGGACAGGGTCAGCCAAAAACATTCAGTACTTC. Full variable domain (missing parts from reference TRBV13 and TRBJ2-4): AAGVIQSPRHLIKEKRETATLKCYPIPRHDTVYWYQQGPGQDPQFLISFYEKMQSDKGSIPDRFSAQQFSDYHSELNMSSLELGDSALYFCASSPGVWTGSAKNIQYFGAGTRLSVL.

The chain has TRBV5-1 and TRBJ2-1; TRBD2 might be the D (5 bases). Germline V gene sequence: CDR1 SGHRS, CDR2 YFSETQ. Trimming shortened V by 0 bases and J by 8 bases, and 15 bases separated the two germline ends. The CDR3 is 15 amino acids. The CDR3 loop reads CASSLELEVPYEQFF. CDR3 DNA: TGCGCCAGCAGCTTGGAGTTGGAGGTTCCCTATGAGCAGTTCTTC.

The chain uses TRBV6-2 or TRBV6-3 and TRBJ1-1; D remains ambiguous. Trimming took 2 bases from V and 0 from J, leaving 25 bases between them. The germline V gene encodes CDR1 MNHEY and CDR2 SVGEGT. The length of the CDR3 is 20 residues. The CDR3 DNA is TGTGCCAGCAGTTACACCCTCCGTTCTTCCAGGCCCAAATTGAACACTGAAGCTTTCTTT. Translating it yields CASSYTLRSSRPKLNTEAFF.

The sample holds a few counts of this clone. The chain couples TRBV5-1 to TRBJ1-5, with TRBD1 matching 9 bases. The length of the CDR3 is 19 residues. The germline CDR1 and CDR2 sequences are SGHRS and YFSETQ. The V segment lost 4 bases and the J segment 2 bases; nucleotides outside the gene matches: 16. The CDR3 here is CASSPFPGTGPRGNQPQHF. DNA for the CDR3: TGCGCCAGCAGCCCATTTCCCGGGACAGGGCCTCGAGGCAATCAGCCCCAGCATTTT.

The gene calls are TRBV5-4 and TRBJ2-3; D perhaps matches TRBD1 (5 bases). The V and J ends lost 4 bases and 4 bases respectively, with 16 bases between them. CDR1 is SGHNT and CDR2 is YYREEE in the germline V gene (reference sequence). This CDR3 is 15 amino acids long. CDR3 in amino acids: CASSVWAGPSDTQYF. As DNA, the CDR3 is TGTGCCAGCAGCGTATGGGCAGGGCCGTCAGATACGCAGTATTTT.

V and J are TRBV28 and TRBJ2-7; 10 nucleotides align to TRBD1. J was trimmed by 2 bases and V by 3 bases; bases with no gene match: 1. CDR3 length: 14 amino acids. In germline, CDR1 is MDHEN, CDR2 SYDVKM. The CDR3 protein is CASSLGTGAYEQYF. CDR3 DNA sequence: TGTGCCAGCAGTTTGGGGACAGGGGCCTACGAGCAGTACTTC. Full variable domain (remainder filled in from reference TRBV28 and TRBJ2-7): DVKVTQSSRYLVKRTGEKVFLECVQDMDHENMFWYRQDPGLGLRLIYFSYDVKMKEKGDIPEGYSVSREKKERFSLILESASTNQTSMYLCASSLGTGAYEQYFGPGTRLTVT.

At least ten counts were recorded for this clone. The chain uses TRBV7-6 and TRBJ1-5; D is unresolved. Germline loops: CDR1 SGHVS, CDR2 FNYEAQ. Trimming took 0 bases from V and 7 from J, leaving 13 bases between them. The CDR3 totals 15 residues. The CDR3 is CASSLAGELTQPQHF. In nucleotides, the CDR3 is TGTGCCAGCAGCTTAGCCGGGGAGCTGACACAGCCCCAGCATTTT.

This chain links TRBV7-9 with TRBJ1-1; tentative D call: TRBD1 (6 bases). Germline V gene sequence: CDR1 SEHNR, CDR2 FQNEAQ (reference sequence). This CDR3 spans 15 amino acids. The V end lost 8 bases, the J end lost 0 bases, and 16 bases lay between the germline ends. CDR3 DNA sequence: TGTGCCAGCCGGACAGCCCAGGATATGAACACTGAAGCTTTCTTT. This encodes CASRTAQDMNTEAFF.

This chain links TRBV4-1 with TRBJ1-2, with 7 bases that match TRBD1. The CDR3 is 16 residues long. The V gene end was trimmed by 6 bases and the J gene end by 0 bases; junction bases not matched to a gene: 10. The germline CDR1 and CDR2 sequences are MGHRA and YSYEKL. CDR3 protein: CASSTTGEEANYGYTF. CDR3 nucleotides: TGCGCCAGCAGTACCACAGGGGAGGAAGCTAACTATGGCTACACCTTC.

The chain recombines TRBV5-1 with TRBJ2-7; D is unresolved. The V gene's germline CDR1 is SGHRS and CDR2 YFSETQ. V gave up 2 bases and J gave up 3 bases, with 6 bases separating them. The CDR3 contains 12 residues. CDR3 loop: CASSFRGYEQYF. CDR3 DNA sequence: TGCGCCAGCAGCTTCAGAGGCTACGAGCAGTACTTC.

This clone was observed once. The chain joins TRBV30 to TRBJ1-6; 8 bases are a match to TRBD1. The CDR3 has 14 amino acids. The V and J ends lost 5 bases and 7 bases, in that order; junction bases with no gene match: 7. Germline V lookup: CDR1 GTSNPN, CDR2 SVGIG (reference sequence). The DNA of the CDR3 is TGTGCCTGGCGGGGACAGGCTGAAAATTCACCCCTCCACTTT. Translated: CAWRGQAENSPLHF. Combining the CDR3 with reference TRBV30 and TRBJ1-6 gives the whole variable domain SQTIHQWPATLVQPVGSPLSLECTVEGTSNPNLYWYRQAAGRGLQLLFYSVGIGQISSEVPQNLSASRPQDRQFILSSKKLLLSDSGFYLCAWRGQAENSPLHFGNGTRLTVT.

V and J are TRBV30 and TRBJ1-2; 7 bases agree with TRBD1. The V gene's germline CDR1 is GTSNPN and CDR2 SVGIG (reference sequence). The CDR3 runs 11 residues. With V trimmed by 4 bases and J by 7 bases, 3 bases remained unmatched. This CDR3 is CAWIRTGGYTF. DNA for the CDR3: TGTGCCTGGATCCGGACAGGTGGCTACACCTTC.

The chain employs TRBV7-2 and TRBJ2-2; perhaps TRBD2 as D (6 bases). Germline assignment: CDR1 SGHTA and CDR2 FQGNSA. Between the trimmed V and J ends, which lost 4 bases and 9 bases, there was a span of 15 bases. The CDR3 is 14 residues long. CDR3 region: CASSSAGFYRELFF. In nucleotides, the CDR3 is TGTGCCAGCAGCTCCGCGGGGTTTTATCGGGAGCTGTTTTTT.

The chain is built from TRBV6-5 and TRBJ1-3, with 7 bases identical to TRBD1. This CDR3 spans 16 amino acids. V lost 4 bases to trimming and J lost 0 bases; unmatched junction nucleotides: 6. Per germline, CDR1 MNHEY and CDR2 SVGAGI. The DNA for the CDR3 is TGTGCCAGCAGTTTAGGCCAGGGGGTCTCTGGAAACACCATATATTTT. Protein: CASSLGQGVSGNTIYF.

This sequence joins TRBV6-5 and TRBJ2-2, with D perhaps matching TRBD2 (6 bases). Germline V CDR1 and CDR2: MNHEY, SVGAGI. The CDR3 runs 16 residues. Deletions cut 2 bases from V and 4 bases from J, with 14 bases between. The CDR3 DNA reads as TGTGCCAGCAGTTACAGGGAACCGCGGGGCACCGGGGAGCTGTTTTTT. Translation: CASSYREPRGTGELFF.

V gene TRBV6-5 combines with J gene TRBJ2-7; 12 nucleotides line up with TRBD2. The CDR3 is 15 residues long. Germline V lookup: CDR1 MNHEY, CDR2 SVGAGI. The V and J ends lost 6 bases and 3 bases, in that order; junction bases with no gene match: 6. The CDR3: CASSSLAGGDYEQYF. CDR3 bases: TGTGCCAGCAGCTCCCTAGCGGGGGGGGACTACGAGCAGTACTTC.